The sequence of this T cell receptor (beta chain) was determined in a study of cytomegalovirus exposure and HLA in healthy donors. Regarding this clone: Its specificity is not known.

Germline V gene data show CDR1 as MNHNS and CDR2 as SASEGT. V dropped 6 bases and J dropped 5; count of bases not matched to a gene: 11. The CDR3 consists of 15 residues. Whole-study results and caveats: Sequences of the TCR beta chain were said to predict the HLA-A and HLA-B alleles of most subjects accurately. Later analysis associated a missense DCLRE1C variant with TCR beta V- and J-gene trimming.

Amplification used 60 Vbeta primers and 13 Jbeta primers. Method: immunoSEQ multiplex PCR; TCRdb's copy keeps in-frame clones and lacks some. Of around 170,000 clones listed, 80% were seen once; the top ten hold 5% to 7%. The sequencing input was PBMCs. This sequence originates from a man in his forties or fifties in good health and CMV-seronegative. The V and J genes are TRBV6-1 and TRBJ2-7, with TRBD1 matching 9 bases. Here the CDR3 DNA reads TGTGCCAGCAGCCTCCTGGACAGGGGAAGCCACGAGCAGTACTTC. Its translation is CASSLLDRGSHEQYF.